This is a list of T cell receptor beta chains from one sample in a study of blood T cell repertoires in COVID-19. Assay: immunoSEQ multiplex PCR; the TCRdb copy retains only in-frame clones and omits some. The top ten clones hold 7% to 9% of a sample with fewer than 250,000 clones, roughly 87% of them seen once. Sequenced: PBMCs or T cells enriched from blood (not recorded which). These receptors were taken from a man in his thirties or forties in a cohort exposed to, infected with or recovered from COVID-19 (not recorded which). The CDR3 runs from the conserved cysteine through the conserved F or W. A D gene is named only where the DNA matches it firmly. The size field is filled for only some rows; it gives once, few, many or a size class.

cdr3_nt cdr3_aa d_call j_call v_call clone_size
TGTGCCAGCAGTGGCATAGCGGGGGGGAGCTCCTACAATGAGCAGTTCTTC CASSGIAGGSSYNEQFF TRBD2 TRBJ2-1 TRBV6-1 few
TGTGCCAGCAGTCCTTACAGGGGGTCGAACACTGAAGCTTTCTTT CASSPYRGSNTEAFF TRBD1 TRBJ1-1 TRBV25-1 few
TGTGCCAGCAGTTGGGCGGGAGATCATGGAGAGCAGTTCTTC CASSWAGDHGEQFF TRBD2 TRBJ2-1 TRBV11-2 once
TGTGCCAGTAGTCCTCGGCAGGGCTACGAGCAGTACTTC CASSPRQGYEQYF - TRBJ2-7 TRBV19 few
TGTGCCAGCTCACCAACCGAGGGAGACACTGAAGCTTTCTTT CASSPTEGDTEAFF - TRBJ1-1 TRBV18 -
TGTGCCAGCAGCCTCCCTCGTAGCAGAGCCTATGGCTACACCTTC CASSLPRSRAYGYTF - TRBJ1-2 TRBV28 -
TGTGCCCTCGCGCGGGGTTCCTACGAGCAGTACTTC CALARGSYEQYF - TRBJ2-7 TRBV10-3 -
TGTGCCAGCAGCTTCGACAGGCCAGGGGGCGGCTACACCTTC CASSFDRPGGGYTF TRBD1 TRBJ1-2 TRBV5-4 -
TGTGCCAGCAGCTTAGAGCTGGGTAGCGGTACCTACAATGAGCAGTTCTTC CASSLELGSGTYNEQFF - TRBJ2-1 TRBV7-2 -
TGTGCCAGCAGTGAGGGACTAGCGATGACCTACGAGCAGTACTTC CASSEGLAMTYEQYF TRBD2 TRBJ2-7 TRBV27 -
TGTGCCAGCAGCAAAGGGTGTCAGGCAGGGGAGCACAATGAGCAGTTCTTC CASSKGCQAGEHNEQFF - TRBJ2-1 TRBV21-1 -
TGTGCCAGCATCCTAAAATCCGGGACAGGGAGTTCCTATGGCTACACCTTC CASILKSGTGSSYGYTF TRBD1 TRBJ1-2 TRBV5-5 -
TGTGCCAGCAGCCAAGAGGGACTAGCGGGCGCTAATCCGAGCTCCTACAATGAGCAGTTCTTC CASSQEGLAGANPSSYNEQFF TRBD2 TRBJ2-1 TRBV3-1/TRBV3-2 -
TGTGCCAGCAGCCCAATAGCGGGGAGCCAGGTCGAGCAGTACTTC CASSPIAGSQVEQYF TRBD2 TRBJ2-7 TRBV7-9 -
TGTGCCAGCAGCTACGGTTTGGCCAAAAACATTCAGTACTTC CASSYGLAKNIQYF - TRBJ2-4 TRBV5-6 -
TGCGCCAGCAGCCAAGTTACTGCCGGGACTAATGAAAAACTGTTTTTT CASSQVTAGTNEKLFF - TRBJ1-4 TRBV4-1 few
TGTGCCAGCAGCTCTCGGGGGGTAACCTATGGCTACACCTTC CASSSRGVTYGYTF - TRBJ1-2 TRBV28 -
TGCGCCAGCAGCTTAGTAGCCGCAGCTGATAACTATGGCTACACCTTC CASSLVAAADNYGYTF - TRBJ1-2 TRBV4-3 -
TGTGCCACCAGCAGAGAGCGGAGGAGCTCCTACGAGCAGTACTTC CATSRERRSSYEQYF - TRBJ2-7 TRBV15 -
TGTGCCACCAGTGATACCACTATGCCGTCGGGGGAGCAGTACTTC CATSDTTMPSGEQYF - TRBJ2-7 TRBV24-1 -
TGTGCCAGCAGTTTTGGGCAGGCGCGCGAGCAGTACTTC CASSFGQAREQYF - TRBJ2-7 TRBV6-5 -
TGTGCCAGCAGCTTAGCTCCGGGACAGGGGATCCCCTACGAGCAGTACTTC CASSLAPGQGIPYEQYF TRBD1 TRBJ2-7 TRBV7-6 -
TGTGCCAGCAGTTTTTTACAGGGGGAAAAAACTGAAGCTTTCTTT CASSFLQGEKTEAFF TRBD1 TRBJ1-1 TRBV28 -
TGCGCCAGCAGCTTGGCCCTTATCGCCGGTACGCAGTATTTT CASSLALIAGTQYF - TRBJ2-3 TRBV5-1 -
TGTGCCACCAGTGACTTTAACAATGAGCAGTTCTTC CATSDFNNEQFF - TRBJ2-1 TRBV24-1 -
TGTGCCAGCGACAGGGGTCGAAGTGGCTACACCTTC CASDRGRSGYTF TRBD1 TRBJ1-2 TRBV12-3/TRBV12-4 -
TGTGCCAGTAGTCTCGGACAGGTTTATGGCTACACCTTC CASSLGQVYGYTF TRBD1 TRBJ1-2 TRBV19 once
TGTGCCAGCAGCTACTCTTCCGGGACAGCAGATACGCAGTATTTT CASSYSSGTADTQYF TRBD1 TRBJ2-3 TRBV5-5 -
TGTGCCAGCACCCCCAGGGGCCGAGGCGCCAAAAACATTCAGTACTTC CASTPRGRGAKNIQYF - TRBJ2-4 TRBV28 -
TGTGCCAGCAGTTACAGGGTTTACGAGCAGTACTTC CASSYRVYEQYF - TRBJ2-7 TRBV25-1 -
TGTGCCAGCTCACCGCGGCCGGCAGGGGGGAATAGTGAGCAGTACTTC CASSPRPAGGNSEQYF - TRBJ2-7 TRBV18 -
TGTGCCAGCAGCTTCGACCGGACAGGGGTCAGCTCCTACAATGAGCAGTTCTTC CASSFDRTGVSSYNEQFF TRBD1 TRBJ2-1 TRBV11-2 -
TGTGCCAGCAGCCGCCGGGTGGCAGATTACCCCTACAATGAGCAGTTCTTC CASSRRVADYPYNEQFF - TRBJ2-1 TRBV14 -
TGTGCCACCAGTGAACCAAGCGGGGAGACGGGGAATGAGCAGTTCTTC CATSEPSGETGNEQFF TRBD2 TRBJ2-1 TRBV24-1 -
TGTGCCACCAGCAGGGCAGGGGGCGCTAACTATGGCTACACCTTC CATSRAGGANYGYTF TRBD1 TRBJ1-2 TRBV15 once
TGTGCCACCAGCAACACAGGGGGCTACGAGCAGTACTTC CATSNTGGYEQYF TRBD1 TRBJ2-7 TRBV15 -
TGTGCCAGCAGTGACCGACAGGGAAAAGCTTTCTTT CASSDRQGKAFF TRBD1 TRBJ1-1 TRBV6-1 -
TGTGCCAGCAGTCGTACAGGGTCCTACGAGCAGTACTTC CASSRTGSYEQYF - TRBJ2-7 TRBV6-2/TRBV6-3 -
TGCAGTGCTAGTACGGGAGGCGCGTCAGGTACGCAGTATTTT CSASTGGASGTQYF TRBD2 TRBJ2-3 TRBV20-1 -